Below are 5 T cell receptor beta chains sequenced from a single sample in a study of shared clonotypes between healthy human individuals. Naive CD8 cells lacked CD45RO, underwent positive selection for CCR7 and left out terminally differentiated effector memory CD45RA+ cells. Using immunoSEQ multiplex PCR, the repertoire was profiled, and TCRdb retains in-frame clones only, with some absent. The sample lists under 1 million clones, about 96% occurring once. The sequencing sample was made of naive CD8+ T cells sorted from blood. These receptors were collected from a young man in good health.

V and J are TRBV6-5 and TRBJ1-1; D ambiguous. The CDR3 runs to 13 residues. Trimming removed 2 bases at V and 2 bases at J, with 6 bases between. Looked up from germline, CDR1 is MNHEY and CDR2 is SVGAGI. CDR3 sequence: CASSYNVNTEAFF. The CDR3 coding sequence is TGTGCCAGCAGTTACAATGTAAACACTGAAGCTTTCTTT.

The J gene is TRBJ2-2, the V gene TRBV14; 9 positions match TRBD2. This CDR3 region has 15 residues. Trimming removed 2 bases from V and 5 bases from J; junction bases left unmatched: 3. Germline V lookup: CDR1 SGHDN, CDR2 FVKESK. The CDR3 region is CASSQIAGVTGELFF. The DNA of the CDR3 is TGTGCCAGCAGCCAAATAGCGGGAGTTACCGGGGAGCTGTTTTTT.

This chain links TRBV4-1 with TRBJ2-2; the D is unclear. Between the trimmed V and J ends, which lost 3 bases and 6 bases, there was a span of 8 bases. The CDR3 covers 13 residues. Looked up from germline, CDR1 is MGHRA and CDR2 is YSYEKL. In DNA, the CDR3 is TGCGCCAGCAGCCATGAAGGATCCGGGGAGCTGTTTTTT. Its protein is CASSHEGSGELFF.

The chain combines TRBV4-1 with TRBJ2-7, with a tentative D call TRBD1 (5 bases). Trimming took off 4 bases at V and 3 bases at J, with 13 bases between the two ends. The germline gives CDR1 MGHRA, CDR2 YSYEKL. The CDR3 runs 14 residues. This CDR3 is CASSPQAGYYEQYF. CDR3 sequence (DNA): TGCGCCAGCAGCCCCCAAGCAGGGTACTACGAGCAGTACTTC.

The rearrangement uses TRBV18 and TRBJ2-5; D not certain. Germline-derived CDR1 and CDR2 are KGHSH and LQKENI. The CDR3 consists of 11 residues. Trimming pared 5 bases from V and 3 bases from J, leaving 4 bases between. CDR3 DNA sequence: TGTGCCAGCTCAACGAAAGAGACCCAGTACTTC. Its translation: CASSTKETQYF. Based on the CDR3 plus reference TRBV18 and TRBJ2-5, the full variable domain is NAGVMQNPRHLVRRRGQEARLRCSPMKGHSHVYWYRQLPEEGLKFMVYLQKENIIDESGMPKERFSAEFPKEGPSILRIQQVVRGDSAAYFCASSTKETQYFGPGTRLLVL.